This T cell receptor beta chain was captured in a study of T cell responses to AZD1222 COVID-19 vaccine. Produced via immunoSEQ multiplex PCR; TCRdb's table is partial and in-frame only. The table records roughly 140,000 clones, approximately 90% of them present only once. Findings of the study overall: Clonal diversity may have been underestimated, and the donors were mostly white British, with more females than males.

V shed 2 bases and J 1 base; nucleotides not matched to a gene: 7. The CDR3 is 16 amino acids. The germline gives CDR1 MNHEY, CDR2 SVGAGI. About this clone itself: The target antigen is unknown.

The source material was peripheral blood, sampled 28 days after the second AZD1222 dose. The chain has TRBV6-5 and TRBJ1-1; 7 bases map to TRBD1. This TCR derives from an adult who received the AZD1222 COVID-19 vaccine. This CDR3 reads CASSYVANRGNTEAFF. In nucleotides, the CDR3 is TGTGCCAGCAGTTACGTGGCAAACAGGGGGAACACTGAAGCTTTCTTT.